The T cell receptor beta chain described here comes from a study of shared clonotypes between healthy human individuals. Sequenced by immunoSEQ multiplex PCR; TCRdb stores in-frame clones only, minus some. This table has hundreds of thousands of clones, around 96% appearing once. Naive CD8 cells comprised CD45RO-negative, CCR7-positively selected cells, excluding terminally differentiated effector memory CD45RA+ cells. Germline V CDR1 and CDR2: MDHEN, SYDVKM. The CDR3 runs 13 residues. The specimen was naive CD8+ T cells sorted from blood. The sequence came from a woman in her twenties or thirties in good health. V usage is TRBV28 and J usage is TRBJ2-4; perhaps TRBD2 as D (5 bases). The chain's CDR3 is CASAGIAKNIQYF. The DNA for the CDR3 is TGTGCGTCCGCCGGGATAGCCAAAAACATTCAGTACTTC. Filled out from reference TRBV28 and TRBJ2-4, the complete variable domain reads DVKVTQSSRYLVKRTGEKVFLECVQDMDHENMFWYRQDPGLGLRLIYFSYDVKMKEKGDIPEGYSVSREKKERFSLILESASTNQTSMYLCASAGIAKNIQYFGAGTRLSVL.